This T cell receptor beta chain was captured in a study of response to subunit inactivated influenza vaccine. Study-wide findings and caveats: Few additional T cells are recruited per seasonal influenza vaccination, authors suggested.

This clonotype was picked up many times. Antigen: not known. In germline, CDR1 is SGHRS, CDR2 YFSETQ. Germline trimming cut 4 bases from V and 4 bases from J; bases unmatched to any gene: 7. The CDR3 covers 15 residues. In TCRdb, the RT-PCR reads were re-called with MiXCR into one record per CDR3 protein. The table lists about half a million distinct CDR3 sequences, 6.5% to 8% of them singletons. The origin of this receptor is a man aged 50 to 69 who received an inactivated influenza vaccine. Here the sequenced sample was PBMCs from blood, taken around 25 months after vaccination. The chain links TRBV5-1 to TRBJ2-3; 9 nucleotides agree with TRBD1. CDR3 in amino acids: CASSLQGQGPDTQYF. The CDR3 DNA reads TGCGCCAGCAGCCTACAGGGACAGGGCCCAGATACGCAGTATTTT.